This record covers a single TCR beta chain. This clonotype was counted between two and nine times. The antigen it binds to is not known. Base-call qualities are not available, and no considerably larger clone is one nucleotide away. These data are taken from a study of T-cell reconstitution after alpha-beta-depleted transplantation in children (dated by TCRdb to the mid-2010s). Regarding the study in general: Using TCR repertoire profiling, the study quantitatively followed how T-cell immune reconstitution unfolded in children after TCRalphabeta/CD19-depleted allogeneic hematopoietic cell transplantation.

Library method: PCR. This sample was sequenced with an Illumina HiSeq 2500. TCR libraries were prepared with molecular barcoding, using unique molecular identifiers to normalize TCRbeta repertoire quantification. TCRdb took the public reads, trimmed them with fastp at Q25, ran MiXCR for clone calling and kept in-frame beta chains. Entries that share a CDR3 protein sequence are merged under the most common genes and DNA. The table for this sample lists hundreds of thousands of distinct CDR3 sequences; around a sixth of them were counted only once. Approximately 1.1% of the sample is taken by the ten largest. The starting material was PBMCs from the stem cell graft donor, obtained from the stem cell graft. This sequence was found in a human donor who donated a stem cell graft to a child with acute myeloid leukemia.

The bases are TGTGCCAGCGGATTTGAGTCTCAGCCCCAGCATTTT. Its coded protein is CASGFESQPQHF. The chain uses TRBV12-3 or TRBV12-4 and TRBJ1-5, with the D gene not clear enough to name. V loses 8 bases of germline sequence and J loses 6 bases, and the interval between the two ends is 11 bases. Including the terminal cysteine and phenylalanine, the CDR3 comprises 12 residues. The kept DNA is CDR3 alone, 36 bases in frame from the first base.